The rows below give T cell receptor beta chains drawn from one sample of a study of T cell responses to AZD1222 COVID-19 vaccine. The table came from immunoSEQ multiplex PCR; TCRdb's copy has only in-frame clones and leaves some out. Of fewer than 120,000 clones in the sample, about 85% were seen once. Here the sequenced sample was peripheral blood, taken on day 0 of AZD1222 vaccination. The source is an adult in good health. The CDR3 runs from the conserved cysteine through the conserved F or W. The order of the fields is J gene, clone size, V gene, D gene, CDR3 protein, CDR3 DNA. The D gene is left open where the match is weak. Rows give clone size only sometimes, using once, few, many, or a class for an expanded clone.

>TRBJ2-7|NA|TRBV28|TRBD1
CASSSRTGSSYEQYF
TGTGCCAGCAGTTCTCGGACAGGGAGCTCCTACGAGCAGTACTTC
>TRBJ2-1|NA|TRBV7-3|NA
CASSSLTNNEQFF
TGTGCCAGCAGCTCGCTCACGAACAATGAGCAGTTCTTC
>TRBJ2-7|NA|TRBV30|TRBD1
CAWKGPGTGSYEQYF
TGTGCCTGGAAGGGACCCGGGACAGGGTCCTACGAGCAGTACTTC
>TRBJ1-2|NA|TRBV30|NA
CAWSSGAGGYTF
TGTGCCTGGAGCTCTGGGGCGGGTGGCTACACCTTC
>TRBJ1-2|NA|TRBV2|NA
CASMVTSYGYTF
TGTGCCAGCATGGTAACAAGCTATGGCTACACCTTC
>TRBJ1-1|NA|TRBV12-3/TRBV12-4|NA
CASSARGRTEAFF
TGTGCCAGCAGTGCACGAGGCCGCACTGAAGCTTTCTTT
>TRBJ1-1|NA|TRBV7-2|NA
CASSFAPPFTEAFF
TGTGCCAGCAGCTTCGCACCCCCCTTTACTGAAGCTTTCTTT
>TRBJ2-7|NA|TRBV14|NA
CASSQETGAGLVYEQYF
TGTGCCAGCAGCCAAGAGACAGGCGCAGGGTTAGTCTACGAGCAGTACTTC
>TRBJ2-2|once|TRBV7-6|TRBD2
CASSRTSGTNLGANTGELFF
TGTGCCAGCAGCCGAACTAGCGGGACCAACCTGGGCGCGAACACCGGGGAGCTGTTTTTT
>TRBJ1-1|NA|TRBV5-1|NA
CASSDGLGTEAFF
TGCGCCAGCAGCGACGGACTCGGCACTGAAGCTTTCTTT
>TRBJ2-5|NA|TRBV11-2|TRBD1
CASSSRQGDRLTETQYF
TGTGCCAGCAGCTCTCGACAGGGGGACCGACTAACGGAGACCCAGTACTTC
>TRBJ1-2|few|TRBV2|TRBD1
CASSDVGQGKGDYGYTF
TGTGCCAGCAGTGACGTCGGACAGGGGAAAGGCGACTATGGCTACACCTTC
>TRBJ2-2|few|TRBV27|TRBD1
CASSGTGYTGELFF
TGTGCCAGCAGCGGGACAGGCTACACCGGGGAGCTGTTTTTT
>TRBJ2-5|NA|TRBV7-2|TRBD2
CASSLNGGALETQYF
TGTGCCAGCAGCTTAAACGGGGGGGCTCTGGAGACCCAGTACTTC
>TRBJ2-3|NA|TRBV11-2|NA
CASSLGLGSTDTQYF
TGTGCCAGCAGCTTAGGACTAGGTAGCACAGATACGCAGTATTTT
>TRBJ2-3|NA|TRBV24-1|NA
CATSAVDTQYF
TGTGCCACCAGTGCGGTAGATACGCAGTATTTT
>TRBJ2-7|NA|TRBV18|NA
CASSPGGLYEQYF
TGTGCCAGCTCACCGGGCGGCCTCTACGAGCAGTACTTC
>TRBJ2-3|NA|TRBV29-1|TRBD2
CSVSTSGRTDTQYF
TGCAGCGTCTCGACTAGCGGCCGCACAGATACGCAGTATTTT